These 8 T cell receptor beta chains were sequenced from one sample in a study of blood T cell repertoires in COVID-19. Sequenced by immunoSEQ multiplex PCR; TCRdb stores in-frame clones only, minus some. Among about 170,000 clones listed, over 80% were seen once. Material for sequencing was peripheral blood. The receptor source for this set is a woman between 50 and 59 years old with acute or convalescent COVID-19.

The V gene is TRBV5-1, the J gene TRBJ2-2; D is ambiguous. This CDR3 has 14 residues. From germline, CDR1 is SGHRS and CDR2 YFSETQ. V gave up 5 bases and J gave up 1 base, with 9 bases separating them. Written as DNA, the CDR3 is TGCGCCAGCAGTCCCTCGGGGAACACCGGGGAGCTGTTTTTT. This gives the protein CASSPSGNTGELFF.

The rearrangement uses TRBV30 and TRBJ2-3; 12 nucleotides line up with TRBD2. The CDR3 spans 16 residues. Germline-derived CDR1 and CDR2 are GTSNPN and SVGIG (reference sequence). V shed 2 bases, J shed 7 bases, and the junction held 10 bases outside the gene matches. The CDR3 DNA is TGTGCCTGGAGTAATACTCGGACTAGCGGGGTTCATACGCAGTATTTT. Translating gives CAWSNTRTSGVHTQYF.

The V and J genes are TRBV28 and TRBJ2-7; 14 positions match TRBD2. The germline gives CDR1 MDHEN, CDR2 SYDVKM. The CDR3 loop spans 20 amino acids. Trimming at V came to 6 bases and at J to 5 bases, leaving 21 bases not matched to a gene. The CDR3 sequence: CASRSGTGTSGGLQGDEQYF. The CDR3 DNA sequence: TGTGCCAGCAGGTCGGGGACGGGGACTAGCGGGGGTCTACAGGGGGACGAGCAGTACTTC.

CDR3 protein: CASSIAGGTDTQYF. Written as DNA, the CDR3 is TGTGCCAGCAGTATAGCGGGGGGCACAGATACGCAGTATTTT. This rearrangement joins TRBV3-1 (or the pseudogene TRBV3-2) to TRBJ2-3; 9 nucleotides align to TRBD2. This CDR3 comprises 14 residues. Germline trimming cut 6 bases from V and 1 base from J; bases unmatched to any gene: 2. Germline V CDR1 and CDR2: LGHDT, YNNKEL (reference sequence).

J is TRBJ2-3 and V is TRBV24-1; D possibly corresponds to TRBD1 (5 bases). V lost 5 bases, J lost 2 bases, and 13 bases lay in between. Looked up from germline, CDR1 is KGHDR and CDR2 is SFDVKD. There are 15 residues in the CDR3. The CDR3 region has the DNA TGTGCCACCAGTGGCGCAGGGAAAATCACAGATACGCAGTATTTT. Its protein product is CATSGAGKITDTQYF.

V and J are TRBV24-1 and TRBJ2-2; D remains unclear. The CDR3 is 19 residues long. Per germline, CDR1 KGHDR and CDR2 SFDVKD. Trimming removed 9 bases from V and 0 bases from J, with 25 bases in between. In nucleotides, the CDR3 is TGTGCCACCTCCGCCGGTTTGGTTTCGGTCCGGGCGAACACCGGGGAGCTGTTTTTT. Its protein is CATSAGLVSVRANTGELFF.

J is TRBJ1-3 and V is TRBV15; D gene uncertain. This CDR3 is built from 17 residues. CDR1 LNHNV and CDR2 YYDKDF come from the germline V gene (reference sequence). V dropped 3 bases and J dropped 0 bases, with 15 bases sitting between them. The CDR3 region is CATSRKGRSLSGNTIYF. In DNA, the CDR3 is TGTGCCACCAGCAGGAAAGGGAGGTCCCTCTCTGGAAACACCATATATTTT.

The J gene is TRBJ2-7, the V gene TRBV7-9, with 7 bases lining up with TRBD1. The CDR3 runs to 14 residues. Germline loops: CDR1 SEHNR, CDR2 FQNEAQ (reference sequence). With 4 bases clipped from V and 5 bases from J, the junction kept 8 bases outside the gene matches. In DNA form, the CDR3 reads TGTGCCAGCAGCTCAAATAACAGGGGCCACGAGCAGTACTTC. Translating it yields CASSSNNRGHEQYF.